Presented here are 4 T cell receptor beta chains from one specimen sequenced in a study of T cell responses to AZD1222 COVID-19 vaccine. The repertoire was sequenced with immunoSEQ multiplex PCR; TCRdb's copy has only in-frame clones and lacks some. The data show about 75,000 clones, roughly 91% seen once. This specimen consisted of peripheral blood, obtained 28 days after the second AZD1222 dose. The receptors come from an adult who received the AZD1222 COVID-19 vaccine.

This CDR3 is CASRRASGGEAFF. CDR3 DNA: TGTGCCAGCAGGCGAGCATCAGGGGGGGAAGCTTTCTTT. The chain uses TRBV12-3 or TRBV12-4 and TRBJ1-1, with 7 bases that match TRBD1. J lost 8 bases, V lost 6 bases, and 9 bases had no gene match. The CDR3 covers 13 residues.

This clone came up once. The V and J genes are TRBV28 and TRBJ1-2, with D unclear. V dropped 5 bases and J dropped 9 bases, with 16 bases sitting between them. CDR3 length: 13 residues. CDR1 is MDHEN and CDR2 is SYDVKM in the germline V gene. CDR3 residues: CASSRPDLFSYTF. Written as DNA, the CDR3 is TGTGCCAGCAGTAGACCAGACCTTTTTAGCTACACCTTC.

J is TRBJ1-1 and V is TRBV3-1 (or the pseudogene TRBV3-2); D possibly corresponds to TRBD1 (5 bases). CDR1 is LGHDT, CDR2 YNNKEL, per germline (reference sequence). Trimming removed 3 bases at V and 4 bases at J, with 9 bases between. The CDR3 length is 13 residues. The chain's CDR3 is CASSHGGATEAFF. The CDR3 DNA reads TGTGCCAGCAGCCACGGAGGGGCCACTGAAGCTTTCTTT.

V is TRBV5-1 and J is TRBJ2-5, with D unclear. Germline assignment: CDR1 SGHRS and CDR2 YFSETQ. This CDR3 is built from 12 residues. Trimming left V 4 bases short and J 3 bases short, with 7 bases between. CDR3 sequence: CASSPEKETQYF. CDR3 coding DNA: TGCGCCAGCAGCCCGGAAAAAGAGACCCAGTACTTC.